Listed below are T cell receptor beta chains from one sample, sequenced in a study of cytomegalovirus exposure and HLA in healthy donors. Clones were sequenced by immunoSEQ multiplex PCR, and TCRdb holds only the in-frame ones, with some missing. In all, the sample yields approximately 120,000 clones. The specimen was PBMCs. The receptors here all came from a man aged 35 to 55 in good health and CMV-seronegative. The CDR3 runs from the conserved cysteine through the conserved F or W. Each record gives: D gene, V gene, J gene, CDR3 protein, CDR3 DNA. The D gene is left open where the match is weak.

-	TRBV5-1	TRBJ1-1	CASSLTAGVTEAFF	TGCGCCAGCAGCTTAACGGCGGGGGTCACTGAAGCTTTCTTT
TRBD2	TRBV10-2	TRBJ2-3	CASSVSPAGGGNTQYF	TGCGCCAGCAGTGTTTCCCCAGCGGGGGGTGGGAATACGCAGTATTTT
TRBD1	TRBV10-3	TRBJ2-1	CAISAAWGQGVDRYNEQFF	TGTGCCATCAGTGCCGCCTGGGGCCAGGGGGTGGATCGCTACAATGAGCAGTTCTTC
TRBD2	TRBV4-2	TRBJ2-1	CASSQSGGRGSYNEQFF	TGTGCCAGCAGCCAAAGTGGCGGGAGGGGATCCTACAATGAGCAGTTCTTC
-	TRBV7-9	TRBJ2-7	CASSPTGALSYEQYF	TGTGCCAGCAGCCCCACAGGAGCACTCTCCTACGAGCAGTACTTC
-	TRBV6-5	TRBJ1-1	CASKPLDILNTEAFF	TGTGCCAGCAAACCTCTCGACATCCTGAACACTGAAGCTTTCTTT
-	TRBV30	TRBJ1-1	CAWRRGFITEAFF	TGTGCCTGGAGACGGGGATTTATCACTGAAGCTTTCTTT
-	TRBV11-3	TRBJ2-5	CASSPSVYQETQYF	TGTGCCAGCAGCCCCTCAGTGTACCAAGAGACCCAGTACTTC
-	TRBV7-2	TRBJ1-2	CASSLVAYPGYTF	TGTGCCAGCAGCTTAGTGGCATATCCTGGCTACACCTTC
-	TRBV7-9	TRBJ1-2	CASSLAGGLGGYTF	TGTGCCAGCAGCTTAGCGGGGGGTTTGGGCGGCTACACCTTC
-	TRBV6-6	TRBJ1-2	CASRQAYGYTF	TGTGCCAGCAGACAGGCCTATGGCTACACCTTC
-	TRBV6-1	TRBJ2-3	CASSERDRPSTDTQYF	TGTGCCAGCAGTGAAAGAGACAGGCCTAGCACAGATACGCAGTATTTT
TRBD1	TRBV14	TRBJ1-1	CASSQVFSGGTEAFF	TGTGCCAGCAGCCAAGTTTTTTCAGGGGGCACTGAAGCTTTCTTT
TRBD2	TRBV5-1	TRBJ2-7	CASSLVAGGPYEQYF	TGCGCCAGCAGCTTGGTAGCGGGAGGACCCTACGAGCAGTACTTC
TRBD1	TRBV5-1	TRBJ2-7	CASSLEGQGFYEQYF	TGCGCCAGCAGCTTGGAAGGACAGGGGTTTTACGAGCAGTACTTC
-	TRBV5-4	TRBJ1-4	CASSRVGGGEKLFF	TGTGCCAGCAGCCGGGTGGGCGGAGGAGAAAAACTGTTTTTT
-	TRBV30	TRBJ2-7	CAWSGENYEQYF	TGTGCCTGGAGTGGAGAGAACTACGAGCAGTACTTC
TRBD2	TRBV10-3	TRBJ2-3	CASEAGLAGGGDTQYF	TGTGCCAGCGAGGCGGGACTAGCGGGAGGGGGAGATACGCAGTATTTT
TRBD1	TRBV5-1	TRBJ1-1	CASSLAGTGIEAFF	TGCGCCAGCAGCTTGGCTGGGACAGGGATTGAAGCTTTCTTT
-	TRBV28	TRBJ2-7	CASSTTQGRGGQYF	TGTGCCAGCAGTACCACCCAGGGCCGAGGCGGGCAGTACTTC
-	TRBV30	TRBJ2-4	CAWGAAKNIQYF	TGTGCCTGGGGGGCGGCCAAAAACATTCAGTACTTC
-	TRBV28	TRBJ1-5	CASTWGDQPQHF	TGTGCCAGCACCTGGGGAGATCAGCCCCAGCATTTT
-	TRBV5-5	TRBJ1-2	CASSLEGALPRDGYTF	TGTGCCAGCAGCTTGGAGGGTGCCCTACCGAGGGATGGCTACACCTTC
-	TRBV7-9	TRBJ1-2	CASSLPTSGGIAYGYTF	TGTGCCAGCAGCTTACCAACATCGGGTGGCATCGCCTATGGCTACACCTTC
TRBD1	TRBV6-5	TRBJ1-3	CASSYWDRGAGNTIYF	TGTGCCAGCAGTTACTGGGACAGGGGCGCTGGAAACACCATATATTTT
-	TRBV5-8	TRBJ2-7	CASSLGGTEQYF	TGTGCCAGCAGCTTGGGAGGGACAGAGCAGTACTTC
-	TRBV10-3	TRBJ1-1	CAISEGEARRAEAFF	TGTGCCATCAGTGAGGGAGAAGCGAGGAGGGCTGAAGCTTTCTTT
TRBD1	TRBV9	TRBJ2-7	CASSVAGTGYYEQYF	TGTGCCAGCAGCGTAGCAGGGACAGGGTATTACGAGCAGTACTTC
-	TRBV5-1	TRBJ2-1	CASSSLGRGEQFF	TGCGCCAGCAGCTCCCTCGGCAGGGGGGAACAGTTCTTC
TRBD1	TRBV5-5	TRBJ2-5	CASSFKGTGKTQETQYF	TGTGCCAGCAGCTTTAAAGGGACAGGGAAAACCCAAGAGACCCAGTACTTC
TRBD1	TRBV29-1	TRBJ2-5	CSVVYHRGLEETQYF	TGCAGCGTTGTTTACCACAGGGGGCTGGAAGAGACCCAGTACTTC
-	TRBV5-1	TRBJ2-7	CASSLVRGQTYEQYF	TGCGCCAGCAGCTTGGTCAGGGGACAAACCTACGAGCAGTACTTC
-	TRBV11-3	TRBJ2-7	CASSSDRRDPYEQYF	TGTGCCAGCAGCTCGGACAGACGTGATCCCTACGAGCAGTACTTC
-	TRBV7-2	TRBJ2-7	CASSLESGSYEQYF	TGTGCCAGCAGCTTAGAGAGCGGCTCCTACGAGCAGTACTTC
TRBD2	TRBV7-8	TRBJ2-2	CASSLALTSGYTGELFF	TGTGCCAGCAGCTTAGCGCTGACTAGCGGGTACACCGGGGAGCTGTTTTTT